This T cell receptor (beta chain) was identified during a study of T cells in women clearing cervical HPV infection. The wider study: Case blood was drawn when the lesion was first found; control blood after infection became undetectable.

TCRdb keeps only in-frame clones here, not all; method: immunoSEQ multiplex PCR. Found here are around 48,000 clones; the top ten clones hold 1.5% to 2%. All participants had a single incident cervical HPV16 infection, and prevalent HPV16 infections were excluded. As regards this clone: Antigen specificity is unknown.

Overall study findings and caveats: Richness differences could reflect unmeasured T-cell content per sample.

The sequenced sample consisted of blood buffy coat. The source of this sequence is a woman between 18 and 69 years old with a cervical HPV16 infection that either progressed to CIN3+ or cleared (not recorded which).

The CDR3: CASSTQGDTEAFF. Partial CDR3 DNA: TGTGCCAGCTCCACACAGGGCGACACTGAA. The chain carries TRBV18 and TRBJ1-1; perhaps TRBD1 as D (6 bases). The read terminates 3 residues before the CDR3 end, so the remaining end is supplied by the germline J gene. Per the germline V gene, CDR1 is KGHSH and CDR2 is LQKENI. Deletions cut 6 bases from V and 3 bases from J, with 11 bases between. This CDR3 region has 13 residues.